Shown below are 10 T cell receptor beta chains from a single sample sequenced in a study of cytomegalovirus exposure and HLA in healthy donors. The PCR made use of 60 Vbeta and 13 Jbeta primers. Profiled with immunoSEQ multiplex PCR; TCRdb holds only in-frame clones, not every one. Of approximately 240,000 clones in the sample, 82% were seen once. Sequencing input: PBMCs. The receptors here all came from a woman between 40 and 50 years old in good health and CMV-seropositive.

This sequence joins TRBV13 and TRBJ1-2; D perhaps matches TRBD1 (5 bases). V was pared by 0 bases and J by 6 bases, with 11 bases between. This CDR3 has 14 amino acids. Germline lookup yields CDR1 PRHDT and CDR2 FYEKMQ (reference sequence). CDR3 protein: CASSLGRRVDGYTF. CDR3 nucleotide sequence: TGTGCCAGCAGCTTAGGTCGCAGGGTTGATGGCTACACCTTC.

The V gene is TRBV27, the J gene TRBJ2-1; D perhaps matches TRBD2 (5 bases). There are 15 residues in the CDR3. Per the germline V gene, CDR1 is MNHEY and CDR2 is SMNVEV (reference sequence). Trimming removed 5 bases from V and 6 bases from J, with 17 bases in between. The CDR3 region is CASSPALVTANEQFF. The CDR3 DNA is TGTGCCAGCAGTCCAGCACTAGTCACCGCCAATGAGCAGTTCTTC.

The V and J genes are TRBV11-2 and TRBJ2-5; 9 positions match TRBD2. The CDR3 extends over 16 amino acids. Germline trimming cut 5 bases from V and 0 bases from J; bases unmatched to any gene: 7. Germline values: CDR1 SGHAT, CDR2 FQNNGV. CDR3 loop: CASSLGGRGYQETQYF. The CDR3 nucleotides read TGTGCCAGCAGCCTAGGCGGGAGGGGGTACCAAGAGACCCAGTACTTC.

This clone was counted a single time. The chain joins TRBV29-1 to TRBJ1-3; perhaps TRBD1 as D (6 bases). The germline V gene encodes CDR1 SQVTM and CDR2 ANQGSEA. The CDR3 is made up of 14 amino acids. Trimming stripped 3 bases from V and 4 bases from J, with 13 bases between. The CDR3 nucleotides read TGCAGCGTTGATAGAGGGGGAACAGGAAACACCATATATTTT. It specifies CSVDRGGTGNTIYF.

This chain uses TRBV7-9 with TRBJ2-7; 13 bases map to TRBD2. Germline V lookup: CDR1 SEHNR, CDR2 FQNEAQ (reference sequence). The junction had 5 bases not matched to a gene; V was cut back by 5 bases and J by 7 bases. This CDR3 is 14 amino acids long. The CDR3 loop reads CASSPGLAGEEQYF. Written as DNA, the CDR3 is TGTGCCAGCAGCCCCGGACTAGCGGGAGAAGAGCAGTACTTC.

The chain couples TRBV6-5 to TRBJ1-1, with D unresolved. Germline V gives CDR1 MNHEY, CDR2 SVGAGI. The length of the CDR3 is 13 residues. Between the trimmed V and J ends, which lost 6 bases and 6 bases, there was a span of 14 bases. The CDR3 loop is CASSNDFTAEAFF. CDR3 in DNA: TGTGCCAGCAGCAACGACTTTACCGCTGAAGCTTTCTTT.

The chain combines TRBV6-6 with TRBJ2-2; D might be TRBD2 (5 bases). The germline gives CDR1 MNHNY, CDR2 SVGAGI (reference sequence). This CDR3 has 14 residues. Trimming took off 6 bases at V and 1 base at J, with 9 bases between the two ends. The CDR3 nucleotides are TGTGCCAGCAGCAGCGGATTGAACACCGGGGAGCTGTTTTTT. It specifies CASSSGLNTGELFF.

The CDR3 sequence is CASSQGDRSSYEQYF. DNA of the CDR3: TGCGCCAGCAGCCAAGGGGACAGGAGCTCCTACGAGCAGTACTTC. This chain links TRBV4-1 with TRBJ2-7; TRBD1 aligns across 8 bases. The CDR3 sequence is 15 residues long. The germline CDR1 and CDR2 sequences are MGHRA and YSYEKL. The J segment lost 0 bases and the V segment lost 1 base, leaving 2 bases of the junction unmatched.

The rearrangement joins TRBV5-6 to TRBJ2-1; TRBD2 matches at 11 bases. V dropped 1 base and J dropped 12; count of bases not matched to a gene: 6. Germline V gives CDR1 SGHDT, CDR2 YYEEEE. This CDR3 has 14 residues. In DNA, the CDR3 is TGTGCCAGCAGCTTGACTAGCGGGGGCCCGGGGCAGTTCTTC. Amino acids: CASSLTSGGPGQFF.

The chain uses TRBV9 and TRBJ2-4, with TRBD2 matching over 12 bases. Germline values: CDR1 SGDLS, CDR2 YYNGEE. J lost 5 bases, V lost 2 bases, and 8 bases had no gene match. CDR3 length: 17 amino acids. Here the CDR3 reads CASSVSSSGGAQNIQYF. The CDR3, as DNA: TGTGCCAGCAGCGTCTCATCTAGCGGGGGGGCTCAAAACATTCAGTACTTC.